Listed here are 2 T cell receptor beta chains from one sample, sequenced in a study of blood T cell repertoires in COVID-19. Clones were read by immunoSEQ multiplex PCR, and TCRdb kept only the in-frame ones, dropping some. This table has 200,000 to 300,000 clones, roughly 79% appearing once. Input material: peripheral blood. These TCRs come from a woman older than 75 with COVID-19, enrolled during active disease.

V gene TRBV5-6 combines with J gene TRBJ2-1; TRBD1 might be the D (5 bases). Trimming left V 3 bases short and J 15 bases short, with 22 bases between. The germline CDR1 and CDR2 sequences are SGHDT and YYEEEE. CDR3 length equals 14 residues. CDR3 DNA: TGTGCCAGCAGCTATAGTTCGGGCGTTCTTCAGGGGTTCTTC. Amino acid sequence: CASSYSSGVLQGFF.

The chain uses TRBV29-1 and TRBJ1-1; 9 bases are a match to TRBD1. The germline CDR1 and CDR2 sequences are SQVTM and ANQGSEA. With V trimmed by 7 bases and J by 9 bases, 9 bases remained unmatched. The CDR3 has 12 amino acids. The CDR3 here is CSAGQGSLKAFF. The CDR3 DNA follows: TGCAGCGCCGGACAGGGGTCCCTGAAAGCTTTCTTT.